The 30 T cell receptor beta chains reported below all come from one sample, sequenced in a study of graft-versus-host responses after intestinal transplantation. Method: immunoSEQ multiplex PCR; TCRdb's copy keeps in-frame clones and lacks some. The profile shows tens of thousands of clones, about 90% of them singletons. Their antigens remain unidentified. This specimen consisted of unstimulated CD8+ T cells sorted from spleen or lymph node cells, obtained before intestinal transplant. The receptors were gathered from a human donor who received an intestinal transplant.

This clone was detected a few times. V is TRBV28 and J is TRBJ2-7, with a weak D call TRBD2 (5 bases). V was shortened by 5 bases and J by 2 bases, with 10 bases between the two germline ends. Germline CDR1 and CDR2: MDHEN and SYDVKM. The CDR3 totals 13 residues. The CDR3 DNA sequence: TGTGCCAGCAGTCCCTTCGGGGCCTACGAGCAGTACTTC. It codes for CASSPFGAYEQYF.

The V call is TRBV6-1, the J call TRBJ2-1, with a possible D match to TRBD1 (6 bases). The germline gives CDR1 MNHNS, CDR2 SASEGT. The CDR3 runs 15 residues. Trimming removed 1 base from V and 1 base from J, with 8 bases in between. CDR3 region: CASSEGDTSYNEQFF. The CDR3 DNA is TGTGCCAGCAGTGAAGGGGACACGTCCTACAATGAGCAGTTCTTC.

This chain links TRBV27 with TRBJ1-6, with 9 bases identical to TRBD1. Per germline, CDR1 MNHEY and CDR2 SMNVEV (reference sequence). There are 15 residues in the CDR3. After removal of 7 bases from V and 7 bases from J, the junction contained 8 bases not matched to a gene. In DNA, the CDR3 is TGTGCCAGCACCCTATCGGGGACAGGGAATTCACCCCTCCACTTT. Amino acids: CASTLSGTGNSPLHF.

V usage is TRBV28 and J usage is TRBJ2-7, with 11 bases fitting TRBD2. The CDR3 loop spans 15 amino acids. V was pared by 6 bases and J by 0 bases, with 4 bases of the junction left unmatched. Germline V lookup: CDR1 MDHEN, CDR2 SYDVKM. The CDR3 DNA is TGTGCCAGCAGACCTCTAGCGGGAGGCTCCTACGAGCAGTACTTC. Amino acids: CASRPLAGGSYEQYF. Variable domain in full (rest from reference TRBV28 and TRBJ2-7): DVKVTQSSRYLVKRTGEKVFLECVQDMDHENMFWYRQDPGLGLRLIYFSYDVKMKEKGDIPEGYSVSREKKERFSLILESASTNQTSMYLCASRPLAGGSYEQYFGPGTRLTVT.

This chain links TRBV27 with TRBJ2-7; D may be TRBD2 (6 bases). The CDR3 totals 14 residues. Trimming pared 5 bases from V and 2 bases from J, leaving 13 bases between. Germline assignment: CDR1 MNHEY and CDR2 SMNVEV (reference sequence). The CDR3: CASSGFGGTYEQYF. The CDR3 DNA follows: TGTGCCAGCAGTGGCTTTGGCGGGACCTACGAGCAGTACTTC.

The chain joins TRBV7-6 to TRBJ1-1; D gene unclear. Germline V gives CDR1 SGHVS, CDR2 FNYEAQ. V gave up 1 base and J gave up 3 bases, with 9 bases separating them. This CDR3 has 14 amino acids. The CDR3 spells CASSLGNSDTEAFF. DNA for the CDR3: TGTGCCAGCAGCTTAGGCAATTCAGACACTGAAGCTTTCTTT.

V is TRBV2 and J is TRBJ2-4; 9 bases are a match to TRBD1. The J segment lost 7 bases and the V segment lost 9 bases, leaving 4 bases of the junction unmatched. This CDR3 spans 12 amino acids. CDR1 and CDR2 from the germline V gene are SNHLY and FYNNEI. CDR3 sequence (DNA): TGTGCCAGTGGGACAGGGATGAACATTCAGTACTTC. Amino acids: CASGTGMNIQYF.

The chain recombines TRBV28 with TRBJ2-7; no clear D. The CDR3 runs 16 residues. Germline-derived CDR1 and CDR2 are MDHEN and SYDVKM. V was shortened by 6 bases and J by 2 bases, with 20 bases between the two germline ends. CDR3 residues: CASSRNNPFDTYEQYF. The DNA of the CDR3 is TGTGCCAGCAGCCGAAACAACCCCTTCGACACCTACGAGCAGTACTTC.

This rearrangement joins TRBV28 to TRBJ2-1; D not resolved. The CDR3 runs 15 residues. Germline CDR1 MDHEN, CDR2 SYDVKM. The ends were cut back, 5 bases at V and 4 bases at J, with 15 bases in the middle. This CDR3 reads CASSEPPPSYNEQFF. The CDR3 DNA reads as TGTGCCAGCAGTGAGCCCCCCCCAAGTTACAATGAGCAGTTCTTC.

This clone was counted a few times. The chain joins TRBV6-5 to TRBJ2-2; D is possibly TRBD2 (6 bases). CDR3 length: 15 amino acids. Germline assignment: CDR1 MNHEY and CDR2 SVGAGI. V was pared by 7 bases and J by 0 bases, with 12 bases between. The CDR3: CASTTGEANTGELFF. In DNA, the CDR3 is TGTGCCAGCACCACGGGGGAGGCGAACACCGGGGAGCTGTTTTTT.

V gene TRBV6-5 combines with J gene TRBJ2-5; no definite D call. In germline, CDR1 is MNHEY, CDR2 SVGAGI. This CDR3 spans 14 amino acids. Between the trimmed V and J ends, which lost 5 bases and 1 base, there was a span of 11 bases. The CDR3 nucleotides read TGTGCCAGCAGTAACTGGGCCGTCCAAGAGACCCAGTACTTC. It encodes CASSNWAVQETQYF.

The chain recombines TRBV2 with TRBJ2-1; 9 bases are shared with TRBD2. The V gene end was trimmed by 6 bases and the J gene end by 7 bases; junction bases not matched to a gene: 7. The CDR3 runs to 14 residues. Germline V CDR1 and CDR2: SNHLY, FYNNEI. The CDR3 reads CASRGAGGVNEQFF. The CDR3, as DNA: TGTGCCAGCAGGGGGGCGGGAGGGGTAAATGAGCAGTTCTTC.

This clone has just a few counts. The V call is TRBV6-1, the J call TRBJ1-2, with 11 nucleotides matching TRBD1. The CDR3 runs 15 residues. J was trimmed by 3 bases and V by 3 bases; bases with no gene match: 3. Germline V CDR1 and CDR2: MNHNS, SASEGT. The CDR3: CASSDGQGAYYGYTF. CDR3 sequence (DNA): TGTGCCAGCAGTGATGGACAGGGGGCTTACTATGGCTACACCTTC.

This chain joins TRBV2 and TRBJ2-4; maybe TRBD2 (6 bases). The CDR3 extends over 14 amino acids. Germline V gene sequence: CDR1 SNHLY, CDR2 FYNNEI. V lost 4 bases to trimming and J lost 6 bases, with 13 bases between them. The CDR3 here is CASSVEGGGNIQYF. The CDR3 coding sequence is TGTGCCAGCAGTGTAGAGGGAGGTGGAAACATTCAGTACTTC.

The table lists this clone with a count of one. The gene calls are TRBV29-1 and TRBJ2-5, with 8 bases fitting TRBD2. Germline V gives CDR1 SQVTM, CDR2 ANQGSEA. The V segment lost 6 bases and the J segment 1 base; nucleotides outside the gene matches: 7. The CDR3 is 14 residues long. The CDR3 DNA is TGCAGCGTCTCAGTTAGCGGGACCCAAGAGACCCAGTACTTC. It is translated as CSVSVSGTQETQYF.

This chain connects TRBV6-5 to TRBJ1-1; D unclear. The CDR3 covers 14 residues. Germline V gives CDR1 MNHEY, CDR2 SVGAGI. The V end was cut by 2 bases, the J end by 1 base, with 8 bases between. The CDR3 sequence: CASSYELTNTEAFF. As DNA, the CDR3 is TGTGCCAGCAGTTACGAGTTAACGAACACTGAAGCTTTCTTT.

This chain joins TRBV28 and TRBJ1-5; possible D gene TRBD1, 5 bases. V lost 5 bases and J lost 5, with 16 bases in between. This CDR3 contains 15 residues. Germline lookup yields CDR1 MDHEN and CDR2 SYDVKM. The CDR3 protein is CASSPTVEIDQPQHF. The CDR3 DNA sequence: TGTGCCAGCAGTCCGACAGTGGAGATCGATCAGCCCCAGCATTTT.

This clone has just one count. This sequence joins TRBV4-1 and TRBJ2-2; 9 bases line up with TRBD2. The CDR3 contains 17 residues. Germline CDR1 and CDR2: MGHRA and YSYEKL. With V trimmed by 1 base and J by 3 bases, 6 bases remained unmatched. CDR3 residues: CASSQARGGADTGELFF. The CDR3 region has the DNA TGCGCCAGCAGCCAAGCCCGCGGGGGGGCCGACACCGGGGAGCTGTTTTTT.

This clone came up once. This chain connects TRBV5-1 to TRBJ1-6; 8 bases align to TRBD1. V lost 4 bases and J lost 10; bases outside the gene matches: 10. Per the germline V gene, CDR1 is SGHRS and CDR2 is YFSETQ. The CDR3 is 15 amino acids. The CDR3 spells CASSLGTGEASPLHF. The DNA for the CDR3 is TGCGCCAGCAGCCTCGGGACAGGCGAGGCCTCACCCCTCCACTTT.

This clone showed up just once. This chain's CDR3 is CASSPEAGGPKADTQYF. The CDR3 nucleotides read TGTGCCAGCAGCCCAGAGGCGGGGGGGCCCAAGGCAGATACGCAGTATTTT. V usage is TRBV9 and J usage is TRBJ2-3, with TRBD2 identical over 9 bases. V lost 4 bases to trimming and J lost 4 bases; unmatched junction nucleotides: 13. This CDR3 has 17 residues. The germline V gene has CDR1 SGDLS and CDR2 YYNGEE.

This chain's CDR3 is CASSLARDSGSYEQYF. In DNA, the CDR3 is TGTGCCAGCAGCTTAGCTCGGGACAGTGGCTCCTACGAGCAGTACTTC. The chain uses TRBV7-8 and TRBJ2-7, with 7 bases matching TRBD1. The V and J ends lost 0 bases and 0 bases, in that order; junction bases with no gene match: 5. CDR1 and CDR2 (germline): SGHVS, FQNEAQ. CDR3 length equals 16 residues.

CDR3 in amino acids: CASSSRGMSYEQYF. The CDR3 bases are TGTGCCAGCAGCTCACGGGGAATGAGCTACGAGCAGTACTTC. The chain has TRBV6-1 and TRBJ2-7; a weak D match, TRBD2 (5 bases). The germline V gene has CDR1 MNHNS and CDR2 SASEGT. The CDR3 has 14 amino acids. The germline V and J ends were trimmed by 6 bases and 3 bases, with 15 bases remaining between them.

V usage is TRBV2 and J usage is TRBJ1-4; D gene uncertain. From germline, CDR1 is SNHLY and CDR2 FYNNEI. Trimming took off 6 bases at V and 3 bases at J, with 20 bases between the two ends. This CDR3 comprises 17 residues. CDR3 bases: TGTGCCAGCAGGGAGGGAACGGAGGGCTGGGCTAATGAAAAACTGTTTTTT. Protein: CASREGTEGWANEKLFF. Supplemented by reference TRBV2 and TRBJ1-4, the full variable domain reads EPEVTQTPSHQVTQMGQEVILRCVPISNHLYFYWYRQILGQKVEFLVSFYNNEISEKSEIFDDQFSVERPDGSNFTLKIRSTKLEDSAMYFCASREGTEGWANEKLFFGSGTQLSVL.

The chain carries TRBV9 and TRBJ2-1; 8 bases line up with TRBD1. In germline, CDR1 is SGDLS, CDR2 YYNGEE. V shed 3 bases, J shed 10 bases, and the junction held 9 bases outside the gene matches. CDR3 length equals 14 residues. CDR3 region: CASSAPDRGGEQFF. DNA for the CDR3: TGTGCCAGCAGCGCCCCAGACAGGGGTGGAGAGCAGTTCTTC.

The chain carries TRBV27 and TRBJ2-7; D gene ambiguous. This CDR3 comprises 12 residues. Trimming took off 4 bases at V and 2 bases at J, with 6 bases between the two ends. The germline CDR1 and CDR2 sequences are MNHEY and SMNVEV (reference sequence). This chain's CDR3 is CASSSSPYEQYF. In nucleotides, the CDR3 is TGTGCCAGCAGTTCGTCCCCCTACGAGCAGTACTTC.

The sample holds a few counts of this clone. The rearrangement links TRBV7-9 to TRBJ1-2; 12 positions match TRBD1. Trimming removed 4 bases from V and 8 bases from J; junction bases left unmatched: 8. The germline gives CDR1 SEHNR, CDR2 FQNEAQ (reference sequence). The CDR3 has 15 residues. The CDR3 nucleotides are TGTGCCAGCAGCTCGGGACAGGGGGCTTTTTGGGGCTACACCTTC. This encodes CASSSGQGAFWGYTF.

The chain is built from TRBV27 and TRBJ2-7; TRBD1 agrees at 7 bases. From germline, CDR1 is MNHEY and CDR2 SMNVEV (reference sequence). With V trimmed by 2 bases and J by 1 base, 2 bases remained unmatched. This CDR3 spans 14 amino acids. DNA of the CDR3: TGTGCCAGCAGTTTAAGGGGACAGTCCTACGAGCAGTACTTC. Translation: CASSLRGQSYEQYF.

This sequence joins TRBV5-4 and TRBJ1-2, with D tentatively TRBD1 (6 bases). The CDR3 length is 15 residues. Trimming left V 7 bases short and J 4 bases short, with 20 bases between. Germline CDR1 is SGHNT and CDR2 is YYREEE (reference sequence). This CDR3 is CASRQTRTALYGYTF. CDR3 DNA sequence: TGTGCCAGCCGTCAAACACGGACAGCACTCTATGGCTACACCTTC.

The J gene is TRBJ1-1, the V gene TRBV9, with no clear D. V lost 0 bases and J 3 bases, leaving 9 bases between the germline ends. The V gene's germline CDR1 is SGDLS and CDR2 YYNGEE. This CDR3 region has 14 residues. CDR3: CASSVARRDTEAFF. CDR3 bases: TGTGCCAGCAGCGTAGCCAGGCGCGACACTGAAGCTTTCTTT.

In this sample, this clone turned up once. This chain links TRBV29-1 with TRBJ2-3; 7 bases line up with TRBD1. The germline V gene has CDR1 SQVTM and CDR2 ANQGSEA. With 2 bases clipped from V and 2 bases from J, the junction kept 7 bases outside the gene matches. This CDR3 has 15 amino acids. The CDR3 DNA sequence: TGCAGCGTTGAAAACAGGGGATCACCCACAGATACGCAGTATTTT. Encoded protein: CSVENRGSPTDTQYF.